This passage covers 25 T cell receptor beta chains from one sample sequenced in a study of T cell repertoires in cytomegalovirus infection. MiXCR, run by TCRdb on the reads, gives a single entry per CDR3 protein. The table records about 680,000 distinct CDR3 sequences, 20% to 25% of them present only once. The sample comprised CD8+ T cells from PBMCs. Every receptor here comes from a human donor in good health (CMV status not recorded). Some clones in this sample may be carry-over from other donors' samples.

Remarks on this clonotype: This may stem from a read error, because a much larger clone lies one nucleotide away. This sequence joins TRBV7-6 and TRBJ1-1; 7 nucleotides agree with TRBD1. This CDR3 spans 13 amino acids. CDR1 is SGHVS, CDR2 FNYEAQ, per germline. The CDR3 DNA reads TGTGCCAGCAGCCCAATACAGGGGACTGGAGCTTTCTTT. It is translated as CASSPIQGTGAFF.

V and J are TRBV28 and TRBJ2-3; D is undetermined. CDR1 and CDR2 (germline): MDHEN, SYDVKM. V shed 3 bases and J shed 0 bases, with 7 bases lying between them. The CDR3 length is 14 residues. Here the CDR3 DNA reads TGTGCCAGCAGTTTTCGCTCTAGCACAGATACGCAGTATTTT. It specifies CASSFRSSTDTQYF.

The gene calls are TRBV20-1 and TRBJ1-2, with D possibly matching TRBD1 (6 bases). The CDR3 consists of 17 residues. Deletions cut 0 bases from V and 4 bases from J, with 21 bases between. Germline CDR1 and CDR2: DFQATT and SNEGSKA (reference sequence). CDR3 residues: CSARDLRGGAGTYGYTF. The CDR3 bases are TGCAGTGCTAGAGATCTCAGGGGCGGGGCTGGCACCTATGGCTACACCTTC.

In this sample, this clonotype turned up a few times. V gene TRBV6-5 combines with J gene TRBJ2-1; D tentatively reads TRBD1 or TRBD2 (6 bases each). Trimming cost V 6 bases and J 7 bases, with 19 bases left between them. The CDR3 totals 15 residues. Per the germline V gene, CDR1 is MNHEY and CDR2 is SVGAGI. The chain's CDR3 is CASRTWGALENEQFF. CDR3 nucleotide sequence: TGTGCCAGCAGAACCTGGGGGGCCCTAGAGAATGAGCAGTTCTTC.

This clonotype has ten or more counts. CDR3 protein: CASSWAGANEQFF. The CDR3 DNA reads TGTGCCAGCAGTTGGGCAGGGGCGAATGAGCAGTTCTTC. The chain links TRBV25-1 to TRBJ2-1; a weak D match, TRBD1 (6 bases). The CDR3 consists of 13 residues. V was shortened by 5 bases and J by 7 bases, with 12 bases between the two germline ends. CDR1 MGHDK and CDR2 SYGVNS come from the germline V gene.

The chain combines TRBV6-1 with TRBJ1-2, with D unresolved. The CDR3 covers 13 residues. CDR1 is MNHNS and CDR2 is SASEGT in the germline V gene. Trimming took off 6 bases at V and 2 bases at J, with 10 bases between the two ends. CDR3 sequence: CASRRQVNYGYTF. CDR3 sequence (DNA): TGTGCCAGCAGAAGACAAGTAAACTATGGCTACACCTTC.

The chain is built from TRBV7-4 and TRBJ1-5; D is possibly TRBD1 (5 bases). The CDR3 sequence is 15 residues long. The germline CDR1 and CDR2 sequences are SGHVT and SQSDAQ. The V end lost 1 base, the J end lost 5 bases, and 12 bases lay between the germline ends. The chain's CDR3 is CASSLVVGDDQPQHF. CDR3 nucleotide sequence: TGTGCCAGCAGCTTAGTAGTAGGGGACGATCAGCCCCAGCATTTT.

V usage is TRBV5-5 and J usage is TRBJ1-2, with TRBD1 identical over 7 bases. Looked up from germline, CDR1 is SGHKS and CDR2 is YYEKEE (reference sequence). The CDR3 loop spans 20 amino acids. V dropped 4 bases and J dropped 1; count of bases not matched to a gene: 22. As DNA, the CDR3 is TGTGCCAGCAGCCAGGGACAGTACGTGAAAGGATTCTCCCTTAACTATGGCTACACCTTC. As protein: CASSQGQYVKGFSLNYGYTF.

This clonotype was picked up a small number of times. The CDR3 reads CASSPRGDTGDNEQFF. CDR3 bases: TGTGCCAGCAGCCCACGGGGGGACACTGGAGACAATGAGCAGTTCTTC. The chain carries TRBV6-6 and TRBJ2-1; tentatively, D is TRBD2 (7 bases). The CDR3 runs 16 residues. V lost 6 bases, J lost 5 bases, and 20 bases lay in between. The germline V gene has CDR1 MNHNY and CDR2 SVGAGI (reference sequence).

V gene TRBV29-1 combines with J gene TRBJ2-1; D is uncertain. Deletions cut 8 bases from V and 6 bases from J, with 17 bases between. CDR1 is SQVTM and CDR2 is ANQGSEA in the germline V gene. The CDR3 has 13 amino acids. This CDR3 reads CSFSAEAGNEQFF. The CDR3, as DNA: TGCAGCTTCTCCGCCGAAGCCGGCAATGAGCAGTTCTTC.

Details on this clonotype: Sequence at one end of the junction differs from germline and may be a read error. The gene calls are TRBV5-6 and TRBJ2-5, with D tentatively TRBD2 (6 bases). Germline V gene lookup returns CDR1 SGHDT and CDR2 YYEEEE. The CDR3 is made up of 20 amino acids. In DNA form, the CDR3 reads TGTGTCAGCAGCCCTAATCTGGCCTTGGGGCGGGGCCCCCTCCGAGAGACCCAGTACTTC. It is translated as CVSSPNLALGRGPLRETQYF.

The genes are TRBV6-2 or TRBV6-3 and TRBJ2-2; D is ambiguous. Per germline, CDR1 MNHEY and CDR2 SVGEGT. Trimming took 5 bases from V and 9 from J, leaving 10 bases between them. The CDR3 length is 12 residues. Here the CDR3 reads CASSPSPWELFF. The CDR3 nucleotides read TGTGCCAGCAGTCCTAGTCCTTGGGAGCTGTTTTTT.

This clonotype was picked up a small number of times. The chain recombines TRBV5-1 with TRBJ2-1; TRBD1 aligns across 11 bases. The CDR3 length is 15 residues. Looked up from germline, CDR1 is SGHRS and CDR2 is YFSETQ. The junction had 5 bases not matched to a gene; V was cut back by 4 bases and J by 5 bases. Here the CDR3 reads CASSEPGQGDNEQFF. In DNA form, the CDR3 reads TGCGCCAGCAGCGAACCGGGACAGGGGGACAATGAGCAGTTCTTC.

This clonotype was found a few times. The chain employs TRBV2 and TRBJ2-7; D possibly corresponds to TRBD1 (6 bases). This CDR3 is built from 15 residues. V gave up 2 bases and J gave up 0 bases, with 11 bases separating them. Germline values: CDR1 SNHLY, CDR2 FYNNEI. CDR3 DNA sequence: TGTGCCAGCAGTGAATCCCCAGGGGACTCCTACGAGCAGTACTTC. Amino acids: CASSESPGDSYEQYF.

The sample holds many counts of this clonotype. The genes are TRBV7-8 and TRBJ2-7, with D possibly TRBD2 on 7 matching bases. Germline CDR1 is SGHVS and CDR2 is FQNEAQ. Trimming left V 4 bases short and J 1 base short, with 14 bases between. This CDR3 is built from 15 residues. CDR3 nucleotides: TGTGCCAGCAGCTGGGGGGGGCGGCGTTCCTACGAGCAGTACGTC. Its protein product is CASSWGGRRSYEQYV.

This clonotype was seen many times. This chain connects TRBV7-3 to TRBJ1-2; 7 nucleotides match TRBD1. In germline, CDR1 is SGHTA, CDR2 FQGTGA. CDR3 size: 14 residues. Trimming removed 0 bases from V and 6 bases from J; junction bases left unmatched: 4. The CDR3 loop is CASSLTGGIDGYTF. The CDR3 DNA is TGTGCCAGCAGCTTAACAGGGGGCATCGATGGCTACACCTTC.

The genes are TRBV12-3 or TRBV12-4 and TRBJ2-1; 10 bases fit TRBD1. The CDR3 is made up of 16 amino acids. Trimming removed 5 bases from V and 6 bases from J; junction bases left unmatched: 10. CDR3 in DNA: TGTGCCAGCAGTCATACCGGGACAGGGGATCTCAATGAGCAGTTCTTC. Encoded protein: CASSHTGTGDLNEQFF.

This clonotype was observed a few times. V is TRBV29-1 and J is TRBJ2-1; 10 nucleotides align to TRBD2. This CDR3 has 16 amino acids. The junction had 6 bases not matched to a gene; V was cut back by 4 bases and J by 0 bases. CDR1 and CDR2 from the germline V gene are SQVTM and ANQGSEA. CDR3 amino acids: CSVGGLADSSYNEQFF. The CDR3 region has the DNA TGCAGCGTTGGTGGACTAGCGGATAGCTCCTACAATGAGCAGTTCTTC.

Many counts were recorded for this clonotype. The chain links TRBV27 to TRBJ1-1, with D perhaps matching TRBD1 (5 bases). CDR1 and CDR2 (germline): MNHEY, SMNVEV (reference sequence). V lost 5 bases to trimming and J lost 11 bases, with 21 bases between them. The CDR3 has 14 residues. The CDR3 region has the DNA TGTGCCAGCAGTCCACCGGGGGGTCCTCACGGGGCTTTCTTT. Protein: CASSPPGGPHGAFF.

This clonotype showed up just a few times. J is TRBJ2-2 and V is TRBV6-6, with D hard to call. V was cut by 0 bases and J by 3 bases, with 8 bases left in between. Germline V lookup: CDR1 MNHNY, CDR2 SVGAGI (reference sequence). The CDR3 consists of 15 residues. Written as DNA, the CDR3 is TGTGCCAGCAGTTACTCGAAAGGGTACACCGGGGAGCTGTTTTTT. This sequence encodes CASSYSKGYTGELFF.

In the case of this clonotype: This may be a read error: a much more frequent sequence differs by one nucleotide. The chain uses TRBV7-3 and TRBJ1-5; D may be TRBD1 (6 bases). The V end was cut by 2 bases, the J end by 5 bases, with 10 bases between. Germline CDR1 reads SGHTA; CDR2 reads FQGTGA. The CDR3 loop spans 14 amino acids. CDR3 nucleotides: TGTGCCAGCAGCTTAGGGCCAGGGGATCAGCCCCAGCATTTT. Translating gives CASSLGPGDQPQHF.

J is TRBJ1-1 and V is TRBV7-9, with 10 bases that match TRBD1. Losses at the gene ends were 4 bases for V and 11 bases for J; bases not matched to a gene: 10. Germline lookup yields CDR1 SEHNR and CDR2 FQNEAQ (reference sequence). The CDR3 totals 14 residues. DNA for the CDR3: TGTGCCAGCAGCTCAAGGGAGACAGGGGGCGGGGCTTTCTTT. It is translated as CASSSRETGGGAFF. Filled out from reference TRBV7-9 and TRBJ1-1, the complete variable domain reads DTGVSQNPRHKITKRGQNVTFRCDPISEHNRLYWYRQTLGQGPEFLTYFQNEAQLEKSRLLSDRFSAERPKGSFSTLEIQRTEQGDSAMYLCASSSRETGGGAFFGQGTRLTVV.

As DNA, the CDR3 is TGTGCCAGCAGCTTTCCACGAGGGGACAGGACTAGCACAGATACGCAGTATTTT. The encoded protein is CASSFPRGDRTSTDTQYF. V and J are TRBV7-9 and TRBJ2-3; TRBD1 agrees at 8 bases. Germline assignment: CDR1 SEHNR and CDR2 FQNEAQ (reference sequence). Trimming cost V 3 bases and J 0 bases; bases outside gene matches: 11. The CDR3 consists of 18 residues.

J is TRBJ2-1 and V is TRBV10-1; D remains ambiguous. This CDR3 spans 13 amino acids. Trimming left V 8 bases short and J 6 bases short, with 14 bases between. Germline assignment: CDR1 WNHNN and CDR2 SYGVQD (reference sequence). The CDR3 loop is CASSQASGNEQFF. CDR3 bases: TGCGCCAGCTCACAAGCCTCGGGCAATGAGCAGTTCTTC.

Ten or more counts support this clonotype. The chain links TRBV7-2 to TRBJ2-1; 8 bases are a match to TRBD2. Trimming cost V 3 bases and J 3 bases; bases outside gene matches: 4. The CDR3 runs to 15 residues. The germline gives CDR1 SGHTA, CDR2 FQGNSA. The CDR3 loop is CASSFISGDYNEQFF. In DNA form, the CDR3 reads TGTGCCAGCAGCTTTATTAGCGGGGACTACAATGAGCAGTTCTTC.